The 4 T cell receptor beta chains presented below share a single source sample, sequenced in a study of graft-versus-host responses after intestinal transplantation. Their target antigens are unknown. Libraries were prepared by immunoSEQ multiplex PCR; TCRdb keeps only in-frame clonotypes and omits some of them. The table lists around 110,000 clones, roughly 93% of them singletons, with 1% to 1.5% in the top ten. The source material was unstimulated CD8+ T cells sorted from spleen or lymph node cells, sampled before transplant. The receptors here all came from a human donor who was the organ donor for an intestinal transplant.

This clone was recorded only once. The genes are TRBV9 and TRBJ2-7; unclear D gene. In germline, CDR1 is SGDLS, CDR2 YYNGEE. The CDR3 runs 14 residues. V was cut by 1 base and J by 2 bases, with 10 bases left in between. CDR3 protein: CASSVRQDPYEQYF. CDR3 nucleotides: TGTGCCAGCAGCGTAAGGCAGGATCCCTACGAGCAGTACTTC.

The V call is TRBV5-1, the J call TRBJ1-5; D may be TRBD1 (5 bases). The length of the CDR3 is 15 residues. Germline lookup yields CDR1 SGHRS and CDR2 YFSETQ. Between the trimmed V and J ends, which lost 0 bases and 1 base, there was a span of 8 bases. This CDR3 reads CASSLEGDSNQPQHF. The CDR3, as DNA: TGCGCCAGCAGCTTGGAAGGGGACAGCAATCAGCCCCAGCATTTT.

The rearrangement uses TRBV4-3 and TRBJ2-3; D unresolved. The CDR3 is 16 amino acids. CDR1 and CDR2 (germline): LGHNA, YSLEER. The V gene lost 1 base and the J gene lost 0 bases, with 11 bases spanning the gap. The CDR3 DNA is TGCGCCAGCAGCCAAGGCTCTCGATCTAGCACAGATACGCAGTATTTT. Its protein is CASSQGSRSSTDTQYF.

This chain joins TRBV6-1 and TRBJ2-7, with unresolved D. This CDR3 region has 18 residues. Germline V gene sequence: CDR1 MNHNS, CDR2 SASEGT. Deletions cut 3 bases from V and 2 bases from J, with 23 bases between. This CDR3 reads CASSDSTDGKDLPYEQYF. The DNA for the CDR3 is TGTGCCAGCAGTGATTCTACGGACGGTAAAGACTTGCCCTACGAGCAGTACTTC.